The T cell receptor beta chain described here comes from a study of human thymus T cells. Corrective surgery for congenital heart defects was being performed on the healthy Finnish infants who served as donors. During surgery, about 0.5-1 mL peripheral blood was drawn from four of eight donors. The CDR3 runs 18 residues. Germline lookup yields CDR1 SGHNT and CDR2 YENEEA. J gave up 4 bases and V 3 bases, and 18 bases lay outside the gene matches. Produced via immunoSEQ multiplex PCR; TCRdb's table is partial and in-frame only. Among tens of thousands of clones, about 93% were seen once, and the ten largest hold 5.5% to 7%. This clone has only one observation.

Source material: blood. V gene TRBV11-3 combines with J gene TRBJ2-7, with TRBD1 matching 7 bases. The clonotype was recovered from a boy less than two years old with a congenital heart defect but otherwise immunologically healthy. CDR3 nucleotide sequence: TGTGCCAGCAGCTTCGTCCCGGGACAGACTTGGGGCCTTTACGAGCAGTACTTC. It translates to CASSFVPGQTWGLYEQYF.